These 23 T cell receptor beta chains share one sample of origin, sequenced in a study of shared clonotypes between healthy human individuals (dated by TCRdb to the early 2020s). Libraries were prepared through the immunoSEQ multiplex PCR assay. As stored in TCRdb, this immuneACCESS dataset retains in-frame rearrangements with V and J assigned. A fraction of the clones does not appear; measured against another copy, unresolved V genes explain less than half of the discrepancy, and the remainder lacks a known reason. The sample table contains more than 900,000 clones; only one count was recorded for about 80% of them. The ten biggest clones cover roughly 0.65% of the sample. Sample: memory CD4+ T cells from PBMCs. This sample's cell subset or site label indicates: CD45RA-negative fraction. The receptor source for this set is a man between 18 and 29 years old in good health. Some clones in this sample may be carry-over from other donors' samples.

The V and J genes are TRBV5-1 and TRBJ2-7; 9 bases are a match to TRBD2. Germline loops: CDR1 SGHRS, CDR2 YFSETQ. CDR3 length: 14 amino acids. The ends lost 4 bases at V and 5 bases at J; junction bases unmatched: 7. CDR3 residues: CASSPQAGGDEQYF. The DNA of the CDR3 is TGCGCCAGCAGCCCACAAGCGGGAGGAGACGAGCAGTACTTC.

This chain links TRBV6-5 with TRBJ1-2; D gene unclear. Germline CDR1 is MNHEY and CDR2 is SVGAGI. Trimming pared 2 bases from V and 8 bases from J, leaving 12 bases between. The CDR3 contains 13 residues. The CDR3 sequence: CASSYGRIEGYTF. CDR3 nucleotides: TGTGCCAGCAGTTACGGCCGGATTGAGGGCTACACCTTC.

This CDR3 reads CARESLAGAETQYF. In DNA, the CDR3 is TGTGCCAGAGAATCATTAGCGGGAGCCGAGACCCAGTACTTC. This chain uses TRBV2 with TRBJ2-5, with 9 bases fitting TRBD2. With 9 bases clipped from V and 5 bases from J, the junction kept 10 bases outside the gene matches. This CDR3 comprises 14 residues. From germline, CDR1 is SNHLY and CDR2 FYNNEI.

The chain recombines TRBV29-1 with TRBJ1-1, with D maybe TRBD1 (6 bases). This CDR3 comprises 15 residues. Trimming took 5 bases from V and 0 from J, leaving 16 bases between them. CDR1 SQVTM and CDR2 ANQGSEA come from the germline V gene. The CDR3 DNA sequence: TGCAGCGTTATTGGGGGGGCCGGCATGAACACTGAAGCTTTCTTT. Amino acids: CSVIGGAGMNTEAFF.

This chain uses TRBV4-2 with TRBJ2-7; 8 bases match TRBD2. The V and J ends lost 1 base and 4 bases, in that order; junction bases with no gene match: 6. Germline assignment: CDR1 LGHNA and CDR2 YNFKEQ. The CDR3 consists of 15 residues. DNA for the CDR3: TGTGCCAGCAGCCAAGCAAGCGGGAGCGTATACGAGCAGTACTTC. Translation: CASSQASGSVYEQYF.

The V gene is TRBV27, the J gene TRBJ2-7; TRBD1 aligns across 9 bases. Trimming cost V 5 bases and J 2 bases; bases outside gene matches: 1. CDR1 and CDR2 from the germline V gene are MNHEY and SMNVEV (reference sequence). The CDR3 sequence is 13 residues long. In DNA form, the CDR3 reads TGTGCCAGCAGTCGACAGGGGGCCTACGAGCAGTACTTC. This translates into CASSRQGAYEQYF.

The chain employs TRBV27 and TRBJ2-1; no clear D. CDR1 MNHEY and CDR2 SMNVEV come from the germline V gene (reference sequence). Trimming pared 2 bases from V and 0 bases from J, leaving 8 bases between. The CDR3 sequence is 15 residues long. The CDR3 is CASSLQAVSYNEQFF. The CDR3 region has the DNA TGTGCCAGCAGTTTACAGGCGGTCTCCTACAATGAGCAGTTCTTC.

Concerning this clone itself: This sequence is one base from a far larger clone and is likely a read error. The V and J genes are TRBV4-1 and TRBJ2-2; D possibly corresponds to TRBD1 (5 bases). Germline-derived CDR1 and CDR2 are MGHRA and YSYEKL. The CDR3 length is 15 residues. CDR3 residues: CASSRRTGEAGELFF. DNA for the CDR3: TGTGCCAGCAGCCGCCGAACAGGAGAAGCCGGGGAGCTGTTTTTT.

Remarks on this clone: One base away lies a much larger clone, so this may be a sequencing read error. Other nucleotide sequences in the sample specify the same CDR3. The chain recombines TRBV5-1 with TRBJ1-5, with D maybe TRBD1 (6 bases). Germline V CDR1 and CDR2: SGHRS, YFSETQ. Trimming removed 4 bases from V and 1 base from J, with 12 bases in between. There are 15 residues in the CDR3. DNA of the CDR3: TGCGCCAGCAGCCTGGAGGGGGACAGCAATCAGCCCCAGCATTTT. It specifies CASSLEGDSNQPQHF.

The CDR3 DNA is TGTGCCAGCAGCCCACAGTACGCTGGGGCCAACGTCCTGACTTTC. It encodes CASSPQYAGANVLTF. The chain carries TRBV7-2 and TRBJ2-6, with D unclear. Germline lookup yields CDR1 SGHTA and CDR2 FQGNSA. V was cut by 5 bases and J by 2 bases, with 10 bases left in between. This CDR3 has 15 amino acids.

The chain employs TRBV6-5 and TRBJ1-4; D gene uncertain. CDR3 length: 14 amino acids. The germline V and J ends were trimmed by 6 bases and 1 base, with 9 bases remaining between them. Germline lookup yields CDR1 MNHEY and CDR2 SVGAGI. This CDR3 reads CASRPGGTNEKLFF. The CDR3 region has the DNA TGTGCCAGCAGACCAGGAGGAACTAATGAAAAACTGTTTTTT.

The CDR3 loop reads CASNRGGGYNEQFF. CDR3 nucleotide sequence: TGTGCCAGTAACCGGGGCGGGGGGTACAATGAGCAGTTCTTC. The chain recombines TRBV19 with TRBJ2-1; 8 nucleotides agree with TRBD2. Trimming removed 7 bases from V and 4 bases from J; junction bases left unmatched: 6. Germline V gene data show CDR1 as LNHDA and CDR2 as SQIVND (reference sequence). The CDR3 length is 14 residues.

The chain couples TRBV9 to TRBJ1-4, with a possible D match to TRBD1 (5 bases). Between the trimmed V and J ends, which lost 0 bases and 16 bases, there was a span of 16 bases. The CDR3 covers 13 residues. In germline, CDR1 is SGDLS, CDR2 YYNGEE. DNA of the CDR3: TGTGCCAGCAGCGTAGCTCCCCGGGACGTTCCGTTTTTT. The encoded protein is CASSVAPRDVPFF.

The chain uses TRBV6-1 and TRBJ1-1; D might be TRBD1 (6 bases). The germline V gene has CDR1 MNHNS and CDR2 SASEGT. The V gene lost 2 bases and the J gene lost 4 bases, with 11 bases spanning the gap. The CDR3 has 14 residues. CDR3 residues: CASSERRGSTEAFF. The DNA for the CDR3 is TGTGCCAGCAGTGAACGGAGGGGGAGCACTGAAGCTTTCTTT.

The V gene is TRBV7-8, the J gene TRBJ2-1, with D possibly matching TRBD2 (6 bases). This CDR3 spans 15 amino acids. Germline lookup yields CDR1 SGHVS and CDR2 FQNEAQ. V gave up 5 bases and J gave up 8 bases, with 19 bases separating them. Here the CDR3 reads CASSGGSPLIDEQFF. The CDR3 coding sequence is TGTGCCAGCAGCGGGGGGAGCCCCCTAATCGATGAGCAGTTCTTC.

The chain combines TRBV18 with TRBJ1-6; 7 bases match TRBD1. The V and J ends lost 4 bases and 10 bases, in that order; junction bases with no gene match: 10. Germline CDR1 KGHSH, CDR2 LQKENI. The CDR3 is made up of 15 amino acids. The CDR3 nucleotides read TGTGCCAGCTCACTTGACAGGGCCGAAGGATCACCCCTCCACTTT. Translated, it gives CASSLDRAEGSPLHF.

DNA of the CDR3: TGTGCCACCTACGGAGGCTCTGGGGCCAACGTCCTGACTTTC. It translates to CATYGGSGANVLTF. The chain recombines TRBV10-3 with TRBJ2-6; a possible D gene is TRBD2 (5 bases). Germline assignment: CDR1 ENHRY and CDR2 SYGVKD. The V and J ends lost 10 bases and 0 bases respectively, with 10 bases between them. This CDR3 contains 14 residues.

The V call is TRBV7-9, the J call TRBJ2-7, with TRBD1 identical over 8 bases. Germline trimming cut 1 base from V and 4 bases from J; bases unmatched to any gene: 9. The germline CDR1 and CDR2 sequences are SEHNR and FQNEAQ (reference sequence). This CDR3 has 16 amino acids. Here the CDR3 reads CASSLGTGRSLYEQYF. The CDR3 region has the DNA TGTGCCAGCAGCTTAGGGACAGGGCGTAGTTTATACGAGCAGTACTTC. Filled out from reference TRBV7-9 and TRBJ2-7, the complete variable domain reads DTGVSQNPRHKITKRGQNVTFRCDPISEHNRLYWYRQTLGQGPEFLTYFQNEAQLEKSRLLSDRFSAERPKGSFSTLEIQRTEQGDSAMYLCASSLGTGRSLYEQYFGPGTRLTVT.

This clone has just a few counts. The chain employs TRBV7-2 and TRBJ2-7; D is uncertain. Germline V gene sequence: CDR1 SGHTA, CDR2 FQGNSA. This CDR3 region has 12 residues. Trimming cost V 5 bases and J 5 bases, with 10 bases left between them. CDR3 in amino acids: CASSPVGHEQYF. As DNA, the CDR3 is TGTGCCAGCAGCCCCGTGGGCCACGAGCAGTACTTC. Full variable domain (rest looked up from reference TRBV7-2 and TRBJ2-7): GAGVSQSPSNKVTEKGKDVELRCDPISGHTALYWYRQSLGQGLEFLIYFQGNSAPDKSGLPSDRFSAERTGGSVSTLTIQRTQQEDSAVYLCASSPVGHEQYFGPGTRLTVT.

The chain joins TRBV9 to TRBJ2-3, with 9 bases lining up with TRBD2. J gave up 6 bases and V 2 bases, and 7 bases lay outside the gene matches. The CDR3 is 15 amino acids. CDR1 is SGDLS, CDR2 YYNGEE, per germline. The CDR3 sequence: CASSVDSGSDDTQYF. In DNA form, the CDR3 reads TGTGCCAGCAGCGTCGATAGCGGGAGTGACGATACGCAGTATTTT.

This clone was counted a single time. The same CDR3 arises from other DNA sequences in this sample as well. In DNA form, the CDR3 reads TGCGCCAGCAGCTTGGGCGGACAGTCCTACGAGCAGTACTTC. Amino acids: CASSLGGQSYEQYF. The rearrangement links TRBV5-1 to TRBJ2-7, with a weak D call TRBD1 (6 bases). Germline-derived CDR1 and CDR2 are SGHRS and YFSETQ. CDR3 length equals 14 residues. V shed 0 bases and J shed 1 base, with 8 bases lying between them.

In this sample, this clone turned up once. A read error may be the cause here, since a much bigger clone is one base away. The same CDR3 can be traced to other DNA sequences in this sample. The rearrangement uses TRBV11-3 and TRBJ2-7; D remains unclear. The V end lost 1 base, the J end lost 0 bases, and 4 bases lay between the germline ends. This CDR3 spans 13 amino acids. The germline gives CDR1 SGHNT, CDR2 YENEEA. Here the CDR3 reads CASSLGSSYEQYF. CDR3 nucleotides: TGTGCCAGCAGCTTAGGGAGCTCCTACGAGCAGTACTTC.

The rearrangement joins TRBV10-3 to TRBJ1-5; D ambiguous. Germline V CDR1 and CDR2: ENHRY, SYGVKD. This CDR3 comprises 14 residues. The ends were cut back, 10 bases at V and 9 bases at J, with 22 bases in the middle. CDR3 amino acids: CATTSGNENTPQHF. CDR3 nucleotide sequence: TGTGCCACCACCTCCGGGAACGAGAATACGCCCCAGCATTTT.